These 23 T cell receptor beta chains originate from one sample sequenced in a study of T cell responses to AZD1222 COVID-19 vaccine. Using immunoSEQ multiplex PCR, the repertoire was profiled, and TCRdb retains in-frame clones only, with some absent. The sample yields some 91,000 clones, about nine tenths seen once. Sequenced here: peripheral blood, sampled on day 0 of AZD1222 vaccination. These receptors originate from an adult in good health.

This clone showed up just once. V usage is TRBV4-2 and J usage is TRBJ2-7, with 8 bases lining up with TRBD2. J was trimmed by 6 bases and V by 1 base; bases with no gene match: 5. Looked up from germline, CDR1 is LGHNA and CDR2 is YNFKEQ. The CDR3 is 14 amino acids. The DNA of the CDR3 is TGTGCCAGCAGCCAAGCCCGGGGGGGCGGCGAGCAGTACTTC. It codes for CASSQARGGGEQYF.

The rearrangement uses TRBV27 and TRBJ1-5, with 9 bases that match TRBD1. The V gene's germline CDR1 is MNHEY and CDR2 SMNVEV (reference sequence). This CDR3 spans 17 amino acids. Unmatched junction bases numbered 13, after V lost 6 bases and J lost 4 bases. The CDR3 protein is CASRPDRGDIGNQPQHF. For the CDR3, the DNA is TGTGCCAGCAGGCCGGACAGGGGCGATATCGGGAATCAGCCCCAGCATTTT.

The genes are TRBV5-5 and TRBJ2-1, with 7 nucleotides matching TRBD2. The germline CDR1 and CDR2 sequences are SGHKS and YYEKEE (reference sequence). The CDR3 contains 14 residues. Trimming cost V 4 bases and J 3 bases; bases outside gene matches: 4. Written as DNA, the CDR3 is TGTGCCAGCAGCCCGGGACTACTCTACAATGAGCAGTTCTTC. It is translated as CASSPGLLYNEQFF.

This clone was detected once. The chain employs TRBV5-6 and TRBJ1-4; D is uncertain. V was cut by 1 base and J by 8 bases, with 15 bases left in between. The germline V gene has CDR1 SGHDT and CDR2 YYEEEE. This CDR3 region has 15 residues. CDR3 in amino acids: CASSLRSAAGEKLFF. DNA of the CDR3: TGTGCCAGCAGCTTGCGTTCGGCAGCTGGGGAAAAACTGTTTTTT.

The rearrangement uses TRBV7-2 and TRBJ2-7, with TRBD2 identical over 8 bases. V dropped 5 bases and J dropped 3; count of bases not matched to a gene: 9. This CDR3 is built from 15 residues. The germline CDR1 and CDR2 sequences are SGHTA and FQGNSA. The CDR3 is CASSPEGGGSYEQYF. CDR3 nucleotide sequence: TGTGCCAGCAGCCCCGAGGGCGGGGGGAGCTACGAGCAGTACTTC.

J is TRBJ2-2 and V is TRBV7-8; no firm D call. There are 15 residues in the CDR3. V lost 1 base and J 4 bases, leaving 10 bases between the germline ends. CDR1 SGHVS and CDR2 FQNEAQ come from the germline V gene. The CDR3 protein is CASSLGGVGTGELFF. The CDR3 nucleotides are TGTGCCAGCAGCTTAGGTGGGGTTGGCACCGGGGAGCTGTTTTTT. Together with reference TRBV7-8 and TRBJ2-2, the CDR3 gives the full variable domain: GAGVSQSPRYKVAKRGQDVALRCDPISGHVSLFWYQQALGQGPEFLTYFQNEAQLDKSGLPSDRFFAERPEGSVSTLKIQRTQQEDSAVYLCASSLGGVGTGELFFGEGSRLTVL.

This chain joins TRBV19 and TRBJ1-4; 8 positions match TRBD1. V lost 3 bases and J lost 3; bases outside the gene matches: 3. CDR1 is LNHDA and CDR2 is SQIVND in the germline V gene (reference sequence). This CDR3 contains 15 residues. The CDR3 DNA is TGTGCCAGTAGTATGGGGACAGGTTCTAATGAAAAACTGTTTTTT. Translation gives CASSMGTGSNEKLFF.

V and J are TRBV19 and TRBJ1-5; 7 nucleotides match TRBD1. V was pared by 5 bases and J by 5 bases, with 6 bases of the junction left unmatched. CDR3 length: 14 amino acids. Germline V CDR1 and CDR2: LNHDA, SQIVND (reference sequence). Here the CDR3 reads CASSGYRGDQPQHF. CDR3 nucleotide sequence: TGTGCCAGTAGTGGCTACAGGGGCGATCAGCCCCAGCATTTT.

This chain joins TRBV7-3 and TRBJ1-1; D is undetermined. The V gene lost 2 bases and the J gene lost 1 base, with 5 bases spanning the gap. The V gene's germline CDR1 is SGHTA and CDR2 FQGTGA. This CDR3 contains 13 residues. The CDR3 coding sequence is TGTGCCAGCAGCTTATACGGGAACACTGAAGCTTTCTTT. It yields the protein CASSLYGNTEAFF.

V is TRBV9 and J is TRBJ2-7; D is perhaps TRBD2 (5 bases). Trimming removed 4 bases at V and 0 bases at J, with 11 bases between. The CDR3 sequence is 14 residues long. The germline gives CDR1 SGDLS, CDR2 YYNGEE. As DNA, the CDR3 is TGTGCCAGCAGCCCCAGCGGTAACTCCTACGAGCAGTACTTC. This codes for CASSPSGNSYEQYF.

This CDR3 reads CAWRVNYGYTF. CDR3 bases: TGTGCCTGGAGGGTTAACTATGGCTACACCTTC. The chain is built from TRBV30 and TRBJ1-2; no firm D call. Germline values: CDR1 GTSNPN, CDR2 SVGIG (reference sequence). CDR3 size: 11 residues. V lost 3 bases and J 1 base, leaving 3 bases between the germline ends.

The rearrangement links TRBV11-3 to TRBJ2-5; 7 nucleotides line up with TRBD2. The CDR3 loop spans 15 amino acids. With 3 bases clipped from V and 2 bases from J, the junction kept 6 bases outside the gene matches. From germline, CDR1 is SGHNT and CDR2 YENEEA. CDR3 sequence (DNA): TGTGCCAGCAGCTTGGGGACTACCATACAAGAGACCCAGTACTTC. Translation: CASSLGTTIQETQYF. The full variable domain, rest sourced from reference TRBV11-3 and TRBJ2-5, is EAGVVQSPRYKIIEKKQPVAFWCNPISGHNTLYWYLQNLGQGPELLIRYENEEAVDDSQLPKDRFSAERLKGVDSTLKIQPAELGDSAVYLCASSLGTTIQETQYFGPGTRLLVL.

This chain joins TRBV19 and TRBJ2-2; D might be TRBD2 (6 bases). V was pared by 1 base and J by 5 bases, with 8 bases between. CDR1 is LNHDA, CDR2 SQIVND, per germline (reference sequence). The CDR3 has 14 amino acids. The CDR3 DNA sequence: TGTGCCAGTAGTATAGGGCGGGGAACCGGGGAGCTGTTTTTT. This encodes CASSIGRGTGELFF. The full variable domain, its missing parts supplied by reference TRBV19 and TRBJ2-2, is DGGITQSPKYLFRKEGQNVTLSCEQNLNHDAMYWYRQDPGQGLRLIYYSQIVNDFQKGDIAEGYSVSREKKESFPLTVTSAQKNPTAFYLCASSIGRGTGELFFGEGSRLTVL.

The chain has TRBV4-2 and TRBJ1-4; tentative D call: TRBD1 (6 bases). Germline V gene sequence: CDR1 LGHNA, CDR2 YNFKEQ. The CDR3 has 15 amino acids. Trimming cost V 5 bases and J 2 bases, with 12 bases left between them. This CDR3 is CASSAGDNTNEKLFF. The CDR3 coding sequence is TGTGCCAGCAGCGCCGGGGACAACACTAATGAAAAACTGTTTTTT.

The chain recombines TRBV7-6 with TRBJ2-5, with D uncertain. The ends were cut back, 3 bases at V and 5 bases at J, with 10 bases in the middle. This CDR3 spans 13 amino acids. Germline-derived CDR1 and CDR2 are SGHVS and FNYEAQ. The CDR3 region has the DNA TGTGCCAGCAGCTTTTCTCCCCGGGAGACCCAGTACTTC. Amino acids: CASSFSPRETQYF. The variable domain in full, completed from reference TRBV7-6 and TRBJ2-5, reads GAGVSQSPRYKVTKRGQDVALRCDPISGHVSLYWYRQALGQGPEFLTYFNYEAQQDKSGLPNDRFSAERPEGSISTLTIQRTEQRDSAMYRCASSFSPRETQYFGPGTRLLVL.

This chain connects TRBV4-3 to TRBJ2-3; TRBD1 matches 10 bases. The CDR3 is 17 amino acids. The germline V gene encodes CDR1 LGHNA and CDR2 YSLEER. With V trimmed by 0 bases and J by 4 bases, 7 bases remained unmatched. The CDR3 nucleotides read TGCGCCAGCAGCCAAGATATAGGTGGGACAGGGGCAGATACGCAGTATTTT. It yields the protein CASSQDIGGTGADTQYF.

This clone is medium-sized by share. The genes are TRBV6-2 or TRBV6-3 and TRBJ2-6; TRBD1 aligns across 8 bases. The trim removed 2 bases at V and 2 bases at J, leaving 5 bases unmatched. Germline V gene lookup returns CDR1 MNHEY and CDR2 SVGEGT. The CDR3 totals 17 residues. The CDR3: CASSYPGQGPGANVLTF. The CDR3 DNA is TGTGCCAGCAGTTACCCCGGACAGGGTCCTGGGGCCAACGTCCTGACTTTC.

The count of this clone is one. Here the CDR3 DNA reads TGTGCCAGCTCAGACAGGGAGGGTCATGAAGCTTTCTTT. It codes for CASSDREGHEAFF. V gene TRBV18 combines with J gene TRBJ1-1; TRBD1 agrees at 7 bases. V gave up 5 bases and J gave up 7 bases; unmatched junction bases: 7. Per germline, CDR1 KGHSH and CDR2 LQKENI. The CDR3 extends over 13 amino acids.

The gene calls are TRBV18 and TRBJ2-3; maybe TRBD2 (6 bases). V was trimmed by 6 bases and J by 3 bases, leaving 10 bases between them. Germline CDR1 reads KGHSH; CDR2 reads LQKENI. CDR3 length: 13 amino acids. The CDR3 protein is CASSSGGTDTQYF. CDR3 sequence (DNA): TGTGCCAGCTCCTCCGGGGGTACAGATACGCAGTATTTT.

DNA of the CDR3: TGTGCCAGCAGTTCTCCCAGGGCTCGCGAGCAGTACTTC. This sequence encodes CASSSPRAREQYF. This sequence joins TRBV6-5 and TRBJ2-7; a weak D match, TRBD1 (5 bases). Trimming removed 4 bases from V and 6 bases from J, with 13 bases in between. The CDR3 contains 13 residues. Germline CDR1 reads MNHEY; CDR2 reads SVGAGI.

This chain uses TRBV2 with TRBJ1-5; tentative D call: TRBD1 (5 bases). Germline CDR1 SNHLY, CDR2 FYNNEI. The CDR3 runs 14 residues. V was cut by 2 bases and J by 5 bases, with 10 bases left in between. CDR3 protein: CASSELQVHQPQHF. The DNA of the CDR3 is TGTGCCAGCAGTGAACTACAGGTCCATCAGCCCCAGCATTTT.

This rearrangement joins TRBV29-1 to TRBJ1-1, with D unresolved. The CDR3 is made up of 15 amino acids. The V and J ends lost 0 bases and 5 bases respectively, with 16 bases between them. Germline V gives CDR1 SQVTM, CDR2 ANQGSEA. CDR3 residues: CSVEDQGGGRTEAFF. In nucleotides, the CDR3 is TGCAGCGTTGAAGATCAAGGAGGAGGGCGAACTGAAGCTTTCTTT. Looking up the rest from reference TRBV29-1 and TRBJ1-1 gives the full variable domain: SAVISQKPSRDICQRGTSLTIQCQVDSQVTMMFWYRQQPGQSLTLIATANQGSEATYESGFVIDKFPISRPNLTFSTLTVSNMSPEDSSIYLCSVEDQGGGRTEAFFGQGTRLTVV.

This clone has a single count. This chain uses TRBV14 with TRBJ1-6; no clear D. The CDR3 contains 12 residues. Germline CDR1 SGHDN, CDR2 FVKESK. V was clipped by 3 bases and J by 6 bases, with 3 bases between them. CDR3 DNA sequence: TGTGCCAGCAGCCACGCTAATTCACCCCTCCACTTT. Translation: CASSHANSPLHF.